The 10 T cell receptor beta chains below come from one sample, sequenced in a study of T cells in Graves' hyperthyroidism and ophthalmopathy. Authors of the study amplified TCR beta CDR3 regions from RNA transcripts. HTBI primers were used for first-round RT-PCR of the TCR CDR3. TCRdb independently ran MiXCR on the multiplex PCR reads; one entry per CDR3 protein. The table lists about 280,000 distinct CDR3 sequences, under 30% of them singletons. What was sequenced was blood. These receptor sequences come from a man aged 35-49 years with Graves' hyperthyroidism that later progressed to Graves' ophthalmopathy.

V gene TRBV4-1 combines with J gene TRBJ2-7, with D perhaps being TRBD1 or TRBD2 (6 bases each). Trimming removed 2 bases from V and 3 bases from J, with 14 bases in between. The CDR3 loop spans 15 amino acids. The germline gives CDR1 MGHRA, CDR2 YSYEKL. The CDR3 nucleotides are TGCGCCAGCAGCCAATCCAGGGGAGGCGGCTACGAGCAGTACTTC. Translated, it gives CASSQSRGGGYEQYF.

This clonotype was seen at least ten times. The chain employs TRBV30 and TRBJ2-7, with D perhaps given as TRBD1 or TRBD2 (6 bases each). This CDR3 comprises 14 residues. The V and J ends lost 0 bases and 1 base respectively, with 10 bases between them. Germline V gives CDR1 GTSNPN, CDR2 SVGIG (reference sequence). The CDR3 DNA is TGTGCCTGGAGTGTCGGAGGGGGTTCCTACGAGCAGTACTTC. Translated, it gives CAWSVGGGSYEQYF.

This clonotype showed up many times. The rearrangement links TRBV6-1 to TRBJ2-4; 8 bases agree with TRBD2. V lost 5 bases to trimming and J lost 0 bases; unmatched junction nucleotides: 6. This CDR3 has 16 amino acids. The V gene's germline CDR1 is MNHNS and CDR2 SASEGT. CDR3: CASSLAGTVAKNIQYF. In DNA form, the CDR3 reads TGTGCCAGCAGTCTAGCGGGTACTGTAGCCAAAAACATTCAGTACTTC.

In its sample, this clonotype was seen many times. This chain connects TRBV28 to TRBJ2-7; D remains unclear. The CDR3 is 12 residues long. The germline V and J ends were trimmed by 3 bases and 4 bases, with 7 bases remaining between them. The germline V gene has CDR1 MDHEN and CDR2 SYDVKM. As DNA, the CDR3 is TGTGCCAGCAGTTTGTACACGTACGAGCAGTACTTC. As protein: CASSLYTYEQYF.

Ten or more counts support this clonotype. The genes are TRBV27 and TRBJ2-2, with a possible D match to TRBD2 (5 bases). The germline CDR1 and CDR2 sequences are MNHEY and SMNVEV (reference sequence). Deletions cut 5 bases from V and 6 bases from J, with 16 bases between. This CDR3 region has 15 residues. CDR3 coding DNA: TGTGCCAGCAGTCCCCCACTAGACGGCGCCGGGGAGCTGTTTTTT. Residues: CASSPPLDGAGELFF.

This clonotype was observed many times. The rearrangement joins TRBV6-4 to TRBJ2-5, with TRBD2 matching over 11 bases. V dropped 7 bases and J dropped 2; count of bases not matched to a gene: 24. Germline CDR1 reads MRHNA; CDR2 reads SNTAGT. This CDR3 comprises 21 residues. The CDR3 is CASTNPSHVASGRTKQETQYF. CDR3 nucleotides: TGTGCCAGCACCAACCCTAGCCATGTGGCTAGCGGGAGGACGAAGCAAGAGACCCAGTACTTC.

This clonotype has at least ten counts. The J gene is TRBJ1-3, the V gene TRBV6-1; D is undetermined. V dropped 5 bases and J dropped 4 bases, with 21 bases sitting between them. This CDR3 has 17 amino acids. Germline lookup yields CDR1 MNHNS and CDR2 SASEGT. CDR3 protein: CASSLTPYPSLGNTIYF. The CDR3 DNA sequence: TGTGCCAGCAGTCTAACCCCTTACCCGTCGCTGGGAAACACCATATATTTT.

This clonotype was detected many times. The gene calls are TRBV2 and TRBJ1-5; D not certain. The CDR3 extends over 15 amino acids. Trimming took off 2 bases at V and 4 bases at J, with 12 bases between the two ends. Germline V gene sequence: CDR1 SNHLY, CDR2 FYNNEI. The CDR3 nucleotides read TGTGCCAGCAGTGAAAGGTCAGGTGTTAATCAGCCCCAGCATTTT. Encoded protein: CASSERSGVNQPQHF.

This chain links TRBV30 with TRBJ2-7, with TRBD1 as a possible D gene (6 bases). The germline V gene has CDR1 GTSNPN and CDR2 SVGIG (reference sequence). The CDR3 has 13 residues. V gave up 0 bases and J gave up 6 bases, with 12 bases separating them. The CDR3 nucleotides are TGTGCCTGGAGTGTGGGGACACCCGGCGAGCAGTACTTC. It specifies CAWSVGTPGEQYF. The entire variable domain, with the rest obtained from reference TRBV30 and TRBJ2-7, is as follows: SQTIHQWPATLVQPVGSPLSLECTVEGTSNPNLYWYRQAAGRGLQLLFYSVGIGQISSEVPQNLSASRPQDRQFILSSKKLLLSDSGFYLCAWSVGTPGEQYFGPGTRLTVT.

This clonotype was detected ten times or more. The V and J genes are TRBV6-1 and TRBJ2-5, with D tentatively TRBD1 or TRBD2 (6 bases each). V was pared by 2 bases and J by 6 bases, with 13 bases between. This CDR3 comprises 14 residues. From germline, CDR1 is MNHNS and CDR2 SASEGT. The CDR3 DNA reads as TGTGCCAGCAGTGAAACCGGAGGGGGTCAGACCCAGTACTTC. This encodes CASSETGGGQTQYF.